Listed here are 11 T cell receptor beta chains from one sample, sequenced in a study of blood T cell repertoires in COVID-19. The assay was immunoSEQ multiplex PCR, and TCRdb's table has in-frame clones only and misses some. The sample has about 150,000 clones, roughly 88% seen once; the top ten hold under 0.8%. Material: peripheral blood. The source is a man between 60 and 75 years old with COVID-19, enrolled during active disease.

The chain couples TRBV5-6 to TRBJ1-2, with D possibly being TRBD1 (5 bases). CDR1 is SGHDT and CDR2 is YYEEEE in the germline V gene. The CDR3 consists of 13 residues. V was cut by 0 bases and J by 7 bases, with 10 bases left in between. Here the CDR3 reads CASSLEGYSGYTF. The CDR3 coding sequence is TGTGCCAGCAGCTTGGAGGGGTACTCTGGCTACACCTTC.

The J gene is TRBJ2-1, the V gene TRBV4-3, with TRBD2 identical over 13 bases. The CDR3 covers 20 residues. Germline V CDR1 and CDR2: LGHNA, YSLEER. Trimming cost V 0 bases and J 0 bases; bases outside gene matches: 8. The CDR3 nucleotides are TGCGCCAGCAGCCAAGAGCCCACTAGCGGGAGGGCCTTCTCCTACAATGAGCAGTTCTTC. This translates into CASSQEPTSGRAFSYNEQFF.

This clone was recorded once. The V call is TRBV7-8, the J call TRBJ1-4; 10 bases are shared with TRBD1. Trimming removed 5 bases from V and 6 bases from J; junction bases left unmatched: 9. The CDR3 totals 16 residues. Germline loops: CDR1 SGHVS, CDR2 FQNEAQ. CDR3 bases: TGTGCCAGCAGCCTCAGGGCCGGGACAGGGGATGAAAAACTGTTTTTT. Translation: CASSLRAGTGDEKLFF.

The chain links TRBV5-8 to TRBJ1-2, with D tentatively TRBD1 (6 bases). The V gene lost 2 bases and the J gene lost 0 bases, with 11 bases spanning the gap. The CDR3 is 15 residues long. Germline lookup yields CDR1 SGHTS and CDR2 YDEGEE. CDR3 amino acids: CASSFDRRANYGYTF. CDR3 DNA: TGTGCCAGCAGCTTTGACAGGAGAGCTAACTATGGCTACACCTTC.

The rearrangement links TRBV7-8 to TRBJ1-4; 7 bases agree with TRBD1. Germline V gene sequence: CDR1 SGHVS, CDR2 FQNEAQ. This CDR3 spans 15 amino acids. V dropped 5 bases and J dropped 4; count of bases not matched to a gene: 7. CDR3 coding DNA: TGTGCCAGCAGCCGAGGGGACAGCTATAATGAAAAACTGTTTTTT. Its protein is CASSRGDSYNEKLFF.

This clone has just one count. This sequence joins TRBV28 and TRBJ1-3; D is unclear. Trimming cost V 2 bases and J 2 bases, with 7 bases left between them. The germline V gene encodes CDR1 MDHEN and CDR2 SYDVKM. This CDR3 region has 14 residues. DNA of the CDR3: TGTGCCAGCAGTTTAGCCGGTCCTGGAAACACCATATATTTT. Amino acids: CASSLAGPGNTIYF.

In this sample, this clone turned up once. The chain has TRBV19 and TRBJ1-1, with D possibly being TRBD1 (6 bases). CDR3 size: 14 residues. Germline CDR1 is LNHDA and CDR2 is SQIVND (reference sequence). Trimming removed 7 bases from V and 0 bases from J, with 12 bases in between. The CDR3 DNA reads TGTGCCAGTATTCAAGACAGGTTGAACACTGAAGCTTTCTTT. Protein: CASIQDRLNTEAFF.

The chain is built from TRBV2 and TRBJ1-4; D is perhaps TRBD1 (5 bases). The V and J ends lost 10 bases and 4 bases respectively, with 13 bases between them. CDR1 and CDR2 from the germline V gene are SNHLY and FYNNEI. The CDR3 length is 13 residues. The CDR3 spells CATHGHRNEKLFF. CDR3 nucleotides: TGTGCCACCCACGGACACCGTAATGAAAAACTGTTTTTT.

The rearrangement links TRBV4-3 to TRBJ1-1; possibly TRBD1 for D (5 bases). V lost 3 bases and J lost 5, with 10 bases in between. Germline V gives CDR1 LGHNA, CDR2 YSLEER. The CDR3 sequence is 13 residues long. For the CDR3, the DNA is TGCGCCAGCAGCCATGGGGCGCGGACTGAAGCTTTCTTT. It yields the protein CASSHGARTEAFF.

The chain joins TRBV11-1 to TRBJ1-4; D is ambiguous. This CDR3 region has 15 residues. V was trimmed by 0 bases and J by 3 bases, leaving 8 bases between them. Per germline, CDR1 SGHAT and CDR2 FQDESV (reference sequence). The CDR3 nucleotides read TGTGCCAGCAGCTTAGCCTTCGGGGCTAATGAAAAACTGTTTTTT. Translating gives CASSLAFGANEKLFF.

A few counts support this clone. The genes are TRBV19 and TRBJ2-1; the match to TRBD2 covers 9 bases. There are 14 residues in the CDR3. The J segment lost 8 bases and the V segment lost 6 bases, leaving 8 bases of the junction unmatched. Germline assignment: CDR1 LNHDA and CDR2 SQIVND (reference sequence). CDR3 nucleotide sequence: TGTGCCAGTAGAGTGGCGGGGGGGCCGGATGAGCAGTTCTTC. This translates into CASRVAGGPDEQFF.